A single sample gave rise to the 25 T cell receptor beta chains below, sequenced in a study of blood T cell repertoires in COVID-19. Sequenced by immunoSEQ multiplex PCR; TCRdb stores in-frame clones only, minus some. The table records some 390,000 clones, about 87% of them present only once. Sequencing used peripheral blood. These receptors were obtained from a woman aged 60-75 years with COVID-19, enrolled during active disease.

The J gene is TRBJ1-5, the V gene TRBV18; tentative D call: TRBD1 (6 bases). The CDR3 runs to 15 residues. V was shortened by 3 bases and J by 1 base, with 10 bases between the two germline ends. Germline V lookup: CDR1 KGHSH, CDR2 LQKENI. This CDR3 is CASSPPGESNQPQHF. In DNA, the CDR3 is TGTGCCAGCTCACCGCCAGGGGAAAGCAATCAGCCCCAGCATTTT. Full variable domain (missing parts from reference TRBV18 and TRBJ1-5): NAGVMQNPRHLVRRRGQEARLRCSPMKGHSHVYWYRQLPEEGLKFMVYLQKENIIDESGMPKERFSAEFPKEGPSILRIQQVVRGDSAAYFCASSPPGESNQPQHFGDGTRLSIL.

This chain joins TRBV7-3 and TRBJ2-5; TRBD2 agrees at 8 bases. The germline V gene encodes CDR1 SGHTA and CDR2 FQGTGA. The CDR3 contains 14 residues. V lost 4 bases to trimming and J lost 4 bases; unmatched junction nucleotides: 5. The CDR3 spells CASSSLAGRETQYF. The CDR3 DNA sequence: TGTGCCAGCAGCTCCTTAGCGGGACGAGAGACCCAGTACTTC.

This clone was seen a single time. J is TRBJ2-7 and V is TRBV10-1; D may be TRBD1 (5 bases). Germline V CDR1 and CDR2: WNHNN, SYGVQD (reference sequence). This CDR3 spans 14 amino acids. V shed 4 bases and J shed 2 bases, with 12 bases lying between them. The CDR3 nucleotides read TGCGCCAGCAGTGGAAAGGGGAACCCCTACGAGCAGTACTTC. Its translation: CASSGKGNPYEQYF.

This rearrangement joins TRBV6-5 to TRBJ1-2; no firm D call. V was shortened by 7 bases and J by 1 base, with 10 bases between the two germline ends. CDR1 MNHEY and CDR2 SVGAGI come from the germline V gene. CDR3 length: 13 amino acids. As DNA, the CDR3 is TGTGCCAGCACCTTGACATTTAACTATGGCTACACCTTC. Residues: CASTLTFNYGYTF.

The chain employs TRBV9 and TRBJ2-5, with TRBD2 matching over 7 bases. The CDR3 sequence is 16 residues long. The V gene end was trimmed by 4 bases and the J gene end by 1 base; junction bases not matched to a gene: 10. Germline values: CDR1 SGDLS, CDR2 YYNGEE. CDR3 protein: CASSTKRAGPQETQYF. CDR3 nucleotides: TGTGCCAGCAGCACTAAGCGAGCGGGACCCCAAGAGACCCAGTACTTC.

The rearrangement joins TRBV19 to TRBJ1-4, with D possibly being TRBD1 (6 bases). V shed 5 bases and J shed 5 bases, with 15 bases lying between them. The CDR3 spans 15 residues. From germline, CDR1 is LNHDA and CDR2 SQIVND (reference sequence). This CDR3 reads CASSGYRVENEKLFF. DNA of the CDR3: TGTGCCAGTAGTGGGTACAGGGTCGAGAATGAAAAACTGTTTTTT.

V is TRBV27 and J is TRBJ1-2; D gene unclear. Germline-derived CDR1 and CDR2 are MNHEY and SMNVEV (reference sequence). V was shortened by 5 bases and J by 5 bases, with 15 bases between the two germline ends. This CDR3 is 14 amino acids long. CDR3 in amino acids: CASSLLLSGYGYTF. The CDR3 DNA sequence: TGTGCCAGCAGTCTTCTGTTGAGCGGATATGGCTACACCTTC.

This chain uses TRBV5-1 with TRBJ2-3; D is unresolved. This CDR3 is built from 12 residues. Looked up from germline, CDR1 is SGHRS and CDR2 is YFSETQ. V was shortened by 4 bases and J by 6 bases, with 9 bases between the two germline ends. In nucleotides, the CDR3 is TGCGCCAGCAGCCAAGACGGGGATACGCAGTATTTT. Amino acid sequence: CASSQDGDTQYF.

In this sample, this clone turned up once. The V call is TRBV6-5, the J call TRBJ1-1; a possible D gene is TRBD1 (5 bases). The CDR3 spans 15 residues. In germline, CDR1 is MNHEY, CDR2 SVGAGI. Deletions cut 7 bases from V and 2 bases from J, with 17 bases between. The DNA for the CDR3 is TGTGCCAGCAAAGGGGCCGAACTGGGAAACACTGAAGCTTTCTTT. Translation: CASKGAELGNTEAFF.

The sample holds a few counts of this clone. This chain joins TRBV9 and TRBJ2-7; the D gene is possibly TRBD1 (5 bases). The CDR3 is 15 amino acids. The V end lost 4 bases, the J end lost 4 bases, and 18 bases lay between the germline ends. Looked up from germline, CDR1 is SGDLS and CDR2 is YYNGEE. The CDR3 sequence is CASSTHGAGMYEQYF. The CDR3 DNA follows: TGTGCCAGCAGCACCCATGGGGCAGGGATGTACGAGCAGTACTTC.

The chain uses TRBV19 and TRBJ1-3; 9 bases fit TRBD1. With V trimmed by 6 bases and J by 4 bases, 4 bases remained unmatched. CDR3 length: 14 amino acids. CDR1 LNHDA and CDR2 SQIVND come from the germline V gene (reference sequence). This chain's CDR3 is CASSKQGAGNTIYF. DNA of the CDR3: TGTGCCAGTAGCAAACAGGGGGCCGGAAACACCATATATTTT.

This clone has just a few counts. The chain recombines TRBV6-5 with TRBJ1-2, with 7 bases lining up with TRBD1. Germline V lookup: CDR1 MNHEY, CDR2 SVGAGI. The CDR3 is 15 residues long. V was pared by 10 bases and J by 8 bases, with 19 bases of the junction left unmatched. CDR3 residues: CAITGQSLSEGGYTF. Here the CDR3 DNA reads TGTGCCATCACGGGACAGTCCCTTTCGGAGGGGGGCTACACCTTC.

This clone appeared once. The chain links TRBV5-1 to TRBJ1-1; 11 nucleotides match TRBD1. Germline CDR1 SGHRS, CDR2 YFSETQ. The CDR3 extends over 15 amino acids. J gave up 1 base and V 4 bases, and 3 bases lay outside the gene matches. CDR3 nucleotide sequence: TGCGCCAGCAGCGGGACAGGGGGGAAGAACACTGAAGCTTTCTTT. Amino acids: CASSGTGGKNTEAFF.

This clone was counted once. The rearrangement joins TRBV18 to TRBJ1-5, with 8 bases that match TRBD1. This CDR3 is 16 amino acids long. V shed 1 base and J 5 bases; nucleotides not matched to a gene: 7. The germline V gene encodes CDR1 KGHSH and CDR2 LQKENI. CDR3 residues: CASSPRGQGWDQPQHF. The CDR3, as DNA: TGTGCCAGCTCACCACGAGGACAGGGATGGGATCAGCCCCAGCATTTT.

The chain joins TRBV15 to TRBJ1-2; TRBD1 matches 9 bases. CDR1 is LNHNV, CDR2 YYDKDF, per germline (reference sequence). The length of the CDR3 is 13 residues. After removal of 1 base from V and 6 bases from J, the junction contained 0 bases not matched to a gene. Here the CDR3 DNA reads TGTGCCACCAGCAGAGGACAGGGGGATGGCTACACCTTC. It yields the protein CATSRGQGDGYTF.

The chain has TRBV7-9 and TRBJ2-1, with D uncertain. The V gene lost 4 bases and the J gene lost 0 bases, with 7 bases spanning the gap. The CDR3 length is 14 residues. Germline V gene data show CDR1 as SEHNR and CDR2 as FQNEAQ (reference sequence). This CDR3 is CASSSSSSYNEQFF. CDR3 coding DNA: TGTGCCAGCAGCTCTAGTTCCTCCTACAATGAGCAGTTCTTC.

The CDR3, as DNA: TGTGCCAGCAGCCCCAGACAGACAGAATCTAACTATGGCTACACCTTC. This translates into CASSPRQTESNYGYTF. This sequence joins TRBV11-3 and TRBJ1-2; possibly TRBD1 for D (5 bases). CDR1 is SGHNT and CDR2 is YENEEA in the germline V gene. The CDR3 spans 16 residues. V was clipped by 5 bases and J by 0 bases, with 16 bases between them.

DNA of the CDR3: TGTGCCAGCAGCCAAGAAGGGGCTGAAGCTTTCTTT. Translated: CASSQEGAEAFF. This chain connects TRBV14 to TRBJ1-1, with D possibly matching TRBD1 (5 bases). Per germline, CDR1 SGHDN and CDR2 FVKESK. V lost 0 bases and J 6 bases, leaving 5 bases between the germline ends. The CDR3 totals 12 residues.

The sample holds one count of this clone. The genes are TRBV5-4 and TRBJ2-5, with 8 bases lining up with TRBD2. The J segment lost 5 bases and the V segment lost 5 bases, leaving 11 bases of the junction unmatched. Germline loops: CDR1 SGHNT, CDR2 YYREEE (reference sequence). The CDR3 spans 15 residues. The CDR3 here is CASRDERGRRETQYF. CDR3 in DNA: TGTGCCAGCAGGGATGAGCGGGGGCGAAGGGAGACCCAGTACTTC. Full variable domain (missing parts from reference TRBV5-4 and TRBJ2-5): ETGVTQSPTHLIKTRGQQVTLRCSSQSGHNTVSWYQQALGQGPQFIFQYYREEENGRGNFPPRFSGLQFPNYSSELNVNALELDDSALYLCASRDERGRRETQYFGPGTRLLVL.

The chain has TRBV19 and TRBJ1-1; 7 bases line up with TRBD1. The V gene end was trimmed by 5 bases and the J gene end by 5 bases; junction bases not matched to a gene: 11. Germline V gene sequence: CDR1 LNHDA, CDR2 SQIVND (reference sequence). The CDR3 has 15 amino acids. The CDR3 nucleotides are TGTGCCAGTAGTGAACTACAGGGGTTTGGTACTGAAGCTTTCTTT. Translation: CASSELQGFGTEAFF.

The chain recombines TRBV18 with TRBJ2-2; D is unresolved. There are 13 residues in the CDR3. Per germline, CDR1 KGHSH and CDR2 LQKENI. The ends were cut back, 3 bases at V and 5 bases at J, with 7 bases in the middle. The DNA of the CDR3 is TGTGCCAGCTCACCGCGAGAGACCGGGGAGCTGTTTTTT. It translates to CASSPRETGELFF.

In its sample, this clone was seen a few times. The V gene is TRBV4-1, the J gene TRBJ1-6; D gene unclear. Looked up from germline, CDR1 is MGHRA and CDR2 is YSYEKL. V was shortened by 0 bases and J by 6 bases, with 9 bases between the two germline ends. The CDR3 has 15 amino acids. CDR3 nucleotides: TGCGCCAGCAGCCAAGACGGACTGATTAATTCACCCCTCCACTTT. Protein: CASSQDGLINSPLHF.

The chain links TRBV6-5 to TRBJ2-7, with TRBD1 identical over 10 bases. The CDR3 is 14 residues long. From germline, CDR1 is MNHEY and CDR2 SVGAGI. The J segment lost 3 bases and the V segment lost 5 bases, leaving 4 bases of the junction unmatched. The CDR3 loop reads CASSPDRGGYEQYF. Here the CDR3 DNA reads TGTGCCAGCAGTCCGGACAGGGGGGGCTACGAGCAGTACTTC.

The genes are TRBV5-5 and TRBJ1-1; D may be TRBD1 (6 bases). The CDR3 is 15 amino acids. Trimming stripped 4 bases from V and 3 bases from J, with 16 bases between. Germline V lookup: CDR1 SGHKS, CDR2 YYEKEE (reference sequence). The CDR3 DNA reads as TGTGCCAGCAGCAACCCCGGGACATACGACACTGAAGCTTTCTTT. Translation: CASSNPGTYDTEAFF.

The chain employs TRBV11-1 and TRBJ2-3, with D tentatively TRBD1 (5 bases). The V end was cut by 3 bases, the J end by 1 base, with 11 bases between. The CDR3 is 15 residues long. Germline CDR1 and CDR2: SGHAT and FQDESV (reference sequence). The CDR3 DNA reads TGTGCCAGCAGCTTTCGCAGGGTCGGCACAGATACGCAGTATTTT. Its translation: CASSFRRVGTDTQYF.